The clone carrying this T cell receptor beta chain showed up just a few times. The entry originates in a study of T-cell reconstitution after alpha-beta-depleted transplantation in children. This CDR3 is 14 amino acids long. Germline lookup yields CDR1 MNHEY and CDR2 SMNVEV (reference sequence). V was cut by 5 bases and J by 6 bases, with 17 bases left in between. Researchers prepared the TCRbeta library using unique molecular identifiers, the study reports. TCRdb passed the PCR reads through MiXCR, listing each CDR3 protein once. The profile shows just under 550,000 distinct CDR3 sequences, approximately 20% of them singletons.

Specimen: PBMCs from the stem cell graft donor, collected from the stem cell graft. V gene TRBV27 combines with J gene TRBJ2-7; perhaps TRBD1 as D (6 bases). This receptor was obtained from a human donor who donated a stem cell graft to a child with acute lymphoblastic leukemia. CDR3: CASSPGQKVGEQYF. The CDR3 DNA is TGTGCCAGCAGTCCTGGACAGAAAGTTGGCGAGCAGTACTTC.